The 24 T cell receptor beta chains presented below share a single source sample, sequenced in a study of cytomegalovirus exposure and HLA in healthy donors. PCR was performed using 60 Vbeta and 13 Jbeta primers. This table comes from immunoSEQ multiplex PCR, and its TCRdb copy is limited to in-frame clones, with some not included. The data show 80,000 or so clones, 67% seen once. The specimen was PBMCs. The source of these receptors is a woman aged 50 to 65 in good health and CMV-seropositive.

The chain has TRBV5-1 and TRBJ1-1, with a tentative D call TRBD1 (6 bases). Trimming removed 2 bases from V and 4 bases from J, with 15 bases in between. The CDR3 runs 15 residues. Per germline, CDR1 SGHRS and CDR2 YFSETQ. This CDR3 is CASSFGTGIGTEAFF. For the CDR3, the DNA is TGCGCCAGCAGCTTTGGAACAGGGATAGGCACTGAAGCTTTCTTT.

The chain combines TRBV6-5 with TRBJ1-1; possible D gene TRBD1, 6 bases. Germline V gene lookup returns CDR1 MNHEY and CDR2 SVGAGI. The V end lost 0 bases, the J end lost 2 bases, and 13 bases lay between the germline ends. The CDR3 is 16 amino acids. DNA of the CDR3: TGTGCCAGCAGTTACTCGAAGGGGGGGTTAAACACTGAAGCTTTCTTT. Encoded protein: CASSYSKGGLNTEAFF.

This chain connects TRBV6-6 to TRBJ1-2, with 8 bases identical to TRBD1. This CDR3 comprises 15 residues. V lost 5 bases to trimming and J lost 9 bases; unmatched junction nucleotides: 14. Germline CDR1 MNHNY, CDR2 SVGAGI (reference sequence). CDR3 sequence: CASSPWGQEPNRYTF. CDR3 DNA sequence: TGTGCCAGCAGTCCCTGGGGACAGGAACCTAATCGCTACACCTTC.

The chain recombines TRBV19 with TRBJ1-5; D is possibly TRBD1 (5 bases). V was clipped by 6 bases and J by 2 bases, with 8 bases between them. The CDR3 has 13 residues. Germline-derived CDR1 and CDR2 are LNHDA and SQIVND (reference sequence). The CDR3 DNA sequence: TGTGCCAGTAGGTTAGGGGGCAATCAGCCCCAGCATTTT. Translated, it gives CASRLGGNQPQHF.

This clone occurred a few times. The V call is TRBV11-2, the J call TRBJ1-3; D remains ambiguous. This CDR3 region has 13 residues. The germline gives CDR1 SGHAT, CDR2 FQNNGV. With 1 base removed from V and 4 bases from J, the gap between germline ends came to 5 bases. The CDR3 loop reads CASSLVRGNTIYF. The CDR3, as DNA: TGTGCCAGCAGCTTAGTGCGCGGAAACACCATATATTTT. The full variable domain, its missing parts supplied by reference TRBV11-2 and TRBJ1-3, is EAGVAQSPRYKIIEKRQSVAFWCNPISGHATLYWYQQILGQGPKLLIQFQNNGVVDDSQLPKDRFSAERLKGVDSTLKIQPAKLEDSAVYLCASSLVRGNTIYFGEGSWLTVV.

The chain uses TRBV11-2 and TRBJ2-7; possibly TRBD1 for D (6 bases). The V gene's germline CDR1 is SGHAT and CDR2 FQNNGV. The CDR3 spans 13 residues. The germline V and J ends were trimmed by 4 bases and 6 bases, with 13 bases remaining between them. CDR3 protein: CASSSSTGSEQYF. The CDR3 DNA is TGTGCCAGCAGCTCAAGCACAGGGTCCGAGCAGTACTTC.

The chain couples TRBV7-6 to TRBJ2-3, with 7 bases fitting TRBD2. Germline V gene data show CDR1 as SGHVS and CDR2 as FNYEAQ. This CDR3 spans 14 amino acids. V dropped 1 base and J dropped 6; count of bases not matched to a gene: 4. The DNA of the CDR3 is TGTGCCAGCAGCTTAGGGGGAGGGGTCGATACGCAGTATTTT. This encodes CASSLGGGVDTQYF.

As to this clone: At one boundary the junction diverges from the germline segment, which might be a read error. CDR3: CSSSLEQVKNTEAFF. Here the CDR3 DNA reads TGTTCCAGCAGCTTAGAGCAGGTAAAAAACACTGAAGCTTTCTTT. The chain combines TRBV7-9 with TRBJ1-1; D is undetermined. CDR3 length: 15 residues. Germline V gives CDR1 SEHNR, CDR2 FQNEAQ (reference sequence).

The V gene is TRBV5-5, the J gene TRBJ1-4; possible D gene TRBD1, 5 bases. The CDR3 loop spans 14 amino acids. V lost 0 bases and J 6 bases, leaving 9 bases between the germline ends. The germline V gene encodes CDR1 SGHKS and CDR2 YYEKEE (reference sequence). CDR3 DNA: TGTGCCAGCAGCTTGGGGCAGGGTTATGAAAAACTGTTTTTT. Translating gives CASSLGQGYEKLFF.

The chain links TRBV6-1 to TRBJ2-7, with D maybe TRBD1 (5 bases). This CDR3 has 12 residues. Germline V lookup: CDR1 MNHNS, CDR2 SASEGT. Trimming pared 5 bases from V and 3 bases from J, leaving 8 bases between. The CDR3 region has the DNA TGTGCCAGCAGTAGACAGATCTACGAGCAGTACGTC. Its protein product is CASSRQIYEQYV.

As DNA, the CDR3 is TGTGCCAGCAGCTTCGGGGCGGGGGGGTGGGAGACCCAGTACTTC. Protein: CASSFGAGGWETQYF. This chain connects TRBV11-2 to TRBJ2-5; 9 positions match TRBD2. CDR3 size: 15 residues. V dropped 3 bases and J dropped 5; count of bases not matched to a gene: 7. The V gene's germline CDR1 is SGHAT and CDR2 FQNNGV.

This chain joins TRBV9 and TRBJ1-5, with D hard to call. Between the trimmed V and J ends, which lost 2 bases and 4 bases, there was a span of 10 bases. The germline V gene has CDR1 SGDLS and CDR2 YYNGEE. This CDR3 comprises 14 residues. Written as DNA, the CDR3 is TGTGCCAGCAGCGTTGCAGGCTTGAATCAGCCCCAGCATTTT. Its protein product is CASSVAGLNQPQHF.

The V call is TRBV5-1, the J call TRBJ2-5; the D is unclear. Germline loops: CDR1 SGHRS, CDR2 YFSETQ. The CDR3 runs to 15 residues. V lost 0 bases to trimming and J lost 5 bases, with 14 bases between them. The CDR3 bases are TGCGCCAGCAGCTTGGGCGGTCCCTCTTTTGAGACCCAGTACTTC. This codes for CASSLGGPSFETQYF.

The chain is built from TRBV28 and TRBJ1-2; 9 positions agree with TRBD1. The CDR3 spans 15 residues. After removal of 6 bases from V and 5 bases from J, the junction contained 10 bases not matched to a gene. Germline V CDR1 and CDR2: MDHEN, SYDVKM. The CDR3: CASSLPGQGRYGYTF. The CDR3 DNA follows: TGTGCCAGCAGCCTCCCGGGACAGGGACGGTATGGCTACACCTTC.

This sequence joins TRBV6-1 and TRBJ1-2, with no clear D. This CDR3 spans 13 amino acids. Germline lookup yields CDR1 MNHNS and CDR2 SASEGT. Trimming shortened V by 3 bases and J by 4 bases, and 9 bases separated the two germline ends. The CDR3 coding sequence is TGTGCCAGCAGTGAGCGGCAGCTCTATGGCTACACCTTC. This translates into CASSERQLYGYTF.

This clone showed up just a few times. The J gene is TRBJ2-1, the V gene TRBV5-1; 9 positions agree with TRBD1. Germline assignment: CDR1 SGHRS and CDR2 YFSETQ. V shed 5 bases and J 9 bases; nucleotides not matched to a gene: 6. This CDR3 region has 13 residues. CDR3 nucleotide sequence: TGCGCCAGCAGTCGGGACAGGGAGGCTGAGCAGTTCTTC. It encodes CASSRDREAEQFF.

The rearrangement links TRBV5-1 to TRBJ1-4; unclear D gene. The CDR3 sequence is 15 residues long. With 5 bases removed from V and 4 bases from J, the gap between germline ends came to 15 bases. CDR1 is SGHRS and CDR2 is YFSETQ in the germline V gene. CDR3 loop: CASRSTAADNEKLFF. The CDR3, as DNA: TGCGCCAGCAGGAGTACGGCGGCAGATAATGAAAAACTGTTTTTT.

This clone was observed a few times. The J gene is TRBJ1-1, the V gene TRBV7-9; 7 bases are shared with TRBD1. The CDR3 extends over 15 amino acids. Trimming at V came to 4 bases and at J to 1 base, leaving 6 bases not matched to a gene. The germline V gene has CDR1 SEHNR and CDR2 FQNEAQ (reference sequence). CDR3 protein: CASSYNRGPNTEAFF. The CDR3 DNA is TGTGCCAGCAGCTATAACAGGGGCCCGAACACTGAAGCTTTCTTT.

This rearrangement joins TRBV19 to TRBJ2-2; 7 bases line up with TRBD1. V shed 5 bases, J shed 2 bases, and the junction held 5 bases outside the gene matches. The CDR3 is 15 residues long. In germline, CDR1 is LNHDA, CDR2 SQIVND (reference sequence). CDR3 amino acids: CASSFGTDNTGELFF. CDR3 sequence (DNA): TGTGCCAGTAGTTTCGGGACAGACAACACCGGGGAGCTGTTTTTT.

This clone counts as medium-sized. The chain combines TRBV2 with TRBJ1-5; 9 positions match TRBD1. The CDR3 consists of 16 residues. Trimming took 6 bases from V and 6 from J; bases not matched to a gene: 12. The germline CDR1 and CDR2 sequences are SNHLY and FYNNEI. CDR3 nucleotides: TGTGCCAGCAGACTAACCGGGACAGGGTCTCTTCAGCCCCAGCATTTT. Protein product: CASRLTGTGSLQPQHF.

This chain connects TRBV4-1 to TRBJ2-7; TRBD1 agrees at 8 bases. The CDR3 has 17 residues. Germline lookup yields CDR1 MGHRA and CDR2 YSYEKL. Trimming cost V 0 bases and J 4 bases; bases outside gene matches: 11. This CDR3 is CASSQDSPGQALYEQYF. The DNA for the CDR3 is TGCGCCAGCAGCCAAGATTCTCCGGGACAGGCGCTTTACGAGCAGTACTTC.

The chain links TRBV7-9 to TRBJ1-4; the D gene is possibly TRBD1 (6 bases). This CDR3 is built from 14 residues. V lost 4 bases to trimming and J lost 3 bases, with 9 bases between them. Germline CDR1 reads SEHNR; CDR2 reads FQNEAQ (reference sequence). The DNA of the CDR3 is TGTGCCAGCAGCTCAGGGGCGTCTAATGAAAAACTGTTTTTT. Its translation: CASSSGASNEKLFF.

The CDR3 region has the DNA TGTGCCAGCAGTGAATCGGGGGAAGGGATGCCCCAGCATTTT. Encoded protein: CASSESGEGMPQHF. This chain connects TRBV25-1 to TRBJ1-5; possibly TRBD1 for D (5 bases). With 1 base removed from V and 9 bases from J, the gap between germline ends came to 13 bases. The CDR3 loop spans 14 amino acids. CDR1 is MGHDK, CDR2 SYGVNS, per germline.

This chain uses TRBV10-2 with TRBJ2-5; D gene uncertain. The germline V gene has CDR1 WSHSY and CDR2 SAAADI. Trimming left V 5 bases short and J 5 bases short, with 12 bases between. The CDR3 totals 13 residues. The CDR3 loop is CASSTPGRETQYF. In DNA form, the CDR3 reads TGCGCCAGCAGTACCCCAGGTAGGGAGACCCAGTACTTC.